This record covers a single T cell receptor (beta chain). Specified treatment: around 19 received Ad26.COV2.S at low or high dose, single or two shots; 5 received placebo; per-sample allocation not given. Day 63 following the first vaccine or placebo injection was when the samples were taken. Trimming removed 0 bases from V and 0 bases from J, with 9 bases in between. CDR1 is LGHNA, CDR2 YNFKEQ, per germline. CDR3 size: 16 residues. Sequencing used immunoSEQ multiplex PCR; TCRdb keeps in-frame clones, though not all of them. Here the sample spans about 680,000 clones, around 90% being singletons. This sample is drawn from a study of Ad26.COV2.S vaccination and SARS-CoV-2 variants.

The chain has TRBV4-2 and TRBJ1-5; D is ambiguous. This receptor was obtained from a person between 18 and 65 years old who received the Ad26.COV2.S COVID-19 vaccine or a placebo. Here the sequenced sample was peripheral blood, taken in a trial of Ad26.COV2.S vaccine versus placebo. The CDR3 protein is CASSQDVSYSNQPQHF. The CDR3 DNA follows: TGTGCCAGCAGCCAAGATGTCAGTTATAGCAATCAGCCCCAGCATTTT.